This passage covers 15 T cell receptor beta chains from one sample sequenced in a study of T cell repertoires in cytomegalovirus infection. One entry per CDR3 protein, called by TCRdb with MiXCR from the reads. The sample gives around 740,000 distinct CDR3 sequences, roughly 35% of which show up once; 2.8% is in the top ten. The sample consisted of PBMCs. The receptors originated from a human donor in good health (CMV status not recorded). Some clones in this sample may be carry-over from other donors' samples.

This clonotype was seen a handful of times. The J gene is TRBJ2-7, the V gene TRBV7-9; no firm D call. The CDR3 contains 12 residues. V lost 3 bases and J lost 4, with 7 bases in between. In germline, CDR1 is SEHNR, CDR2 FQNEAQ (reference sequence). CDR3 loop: CASSFYGYEQYF. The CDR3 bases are TGTGCCAGCAGCTTCTATGGGTACGAGCAGTACTTC. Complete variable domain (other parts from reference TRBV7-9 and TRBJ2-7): DTGVSQNPRHKITKRGQNVTFRCDPISEHNRLYWYRQTLGQGPEFLTYFQNEAQLEKSRLLSDRFSAERPKGSFSTLEIQRTEQGDSAMYLCASSFYGYEQYFGPGTRLTVT.

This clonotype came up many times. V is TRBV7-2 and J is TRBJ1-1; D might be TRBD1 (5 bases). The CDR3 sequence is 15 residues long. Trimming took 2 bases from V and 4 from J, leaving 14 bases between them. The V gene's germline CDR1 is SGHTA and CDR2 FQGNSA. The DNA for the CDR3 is TGTGCCAGCAGCTTACATCAGGGTGGGGGCACTGAAGCTTTCTTT. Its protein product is CASSLHQGGGTEAFF.

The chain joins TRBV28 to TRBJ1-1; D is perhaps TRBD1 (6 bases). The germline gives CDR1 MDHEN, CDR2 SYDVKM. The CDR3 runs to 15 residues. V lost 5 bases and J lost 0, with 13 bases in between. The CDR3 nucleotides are TGTGCCAGCAGTCCTCTACAGGGCATGAACACTGAAGCTTTCTTT. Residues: CASSPLQGMNTEAFF.

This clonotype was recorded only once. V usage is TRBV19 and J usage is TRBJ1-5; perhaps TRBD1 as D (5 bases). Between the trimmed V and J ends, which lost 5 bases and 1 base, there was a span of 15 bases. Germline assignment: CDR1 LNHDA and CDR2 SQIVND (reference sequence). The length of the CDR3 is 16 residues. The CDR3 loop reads CASSPRGRTSNQPQHF. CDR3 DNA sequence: TGTGCCAGTAGTCCCCGGGGAAGGACAAGCAATCAGCCCCAGCATTTT.

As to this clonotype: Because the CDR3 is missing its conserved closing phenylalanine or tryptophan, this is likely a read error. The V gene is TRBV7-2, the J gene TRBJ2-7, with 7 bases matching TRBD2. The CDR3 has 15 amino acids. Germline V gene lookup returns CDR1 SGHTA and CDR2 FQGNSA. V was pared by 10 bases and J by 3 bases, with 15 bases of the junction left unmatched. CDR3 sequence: CATSTRWGEGYEQYL. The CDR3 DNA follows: TGTGCCACCTCGACTCGCTGGGGGGAGGGCTACGAGCAGTACTTG.

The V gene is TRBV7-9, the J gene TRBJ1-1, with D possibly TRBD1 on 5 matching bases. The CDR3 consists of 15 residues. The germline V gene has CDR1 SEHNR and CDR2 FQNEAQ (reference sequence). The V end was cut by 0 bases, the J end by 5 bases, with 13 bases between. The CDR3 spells CASSLAGGSGTEAFF. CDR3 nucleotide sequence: TGTGCCAGCAGCTTAGCGGGGGGGAGTGGGACTGAAGCTTTCTTT.

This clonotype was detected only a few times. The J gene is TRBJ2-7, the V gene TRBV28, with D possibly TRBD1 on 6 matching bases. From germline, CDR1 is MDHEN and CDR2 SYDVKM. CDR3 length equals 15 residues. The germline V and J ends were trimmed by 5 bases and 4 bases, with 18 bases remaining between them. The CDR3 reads CASSPYGGSVYEQYF. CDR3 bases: TGTGCCAGCAGTCCCTATGGGGGCTCGGTATACGAGCAGTACTTC.

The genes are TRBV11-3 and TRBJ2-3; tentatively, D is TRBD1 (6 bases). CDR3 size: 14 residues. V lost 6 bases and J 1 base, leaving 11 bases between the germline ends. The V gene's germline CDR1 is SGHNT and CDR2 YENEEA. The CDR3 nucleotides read TGTGCCAGCAGTATCACAGGGCGCACAGATACGCAGTATTTT. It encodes CASSITGRTDTQYF.

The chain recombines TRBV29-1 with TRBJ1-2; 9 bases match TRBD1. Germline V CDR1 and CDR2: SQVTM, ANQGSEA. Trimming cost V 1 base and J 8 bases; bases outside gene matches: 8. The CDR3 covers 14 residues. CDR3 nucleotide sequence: TGCAGCGTTGAAGGGGGGACAGGGCGGAAGGGCTACACCTTC. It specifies CSVEGGTGRKGYTF.

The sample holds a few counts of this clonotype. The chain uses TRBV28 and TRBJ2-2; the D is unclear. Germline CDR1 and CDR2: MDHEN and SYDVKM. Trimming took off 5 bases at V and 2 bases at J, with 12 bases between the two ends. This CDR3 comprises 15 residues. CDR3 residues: CASSAYYDNTGELFF. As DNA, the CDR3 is TGTGCCAGCAGTGCGTACTACGATAACACCGGGGAGCTGTTTTTT.

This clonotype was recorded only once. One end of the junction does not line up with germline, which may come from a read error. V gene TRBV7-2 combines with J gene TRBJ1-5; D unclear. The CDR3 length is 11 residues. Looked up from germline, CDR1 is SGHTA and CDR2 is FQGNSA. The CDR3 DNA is TGTGCCAGCAGCGTAGACCAGCCCCCGCATTTT. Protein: CASSVDQPPHF.

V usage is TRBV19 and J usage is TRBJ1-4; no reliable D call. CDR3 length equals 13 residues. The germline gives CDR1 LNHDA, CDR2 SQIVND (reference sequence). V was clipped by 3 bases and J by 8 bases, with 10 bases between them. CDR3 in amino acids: CASSILLAEKLFF. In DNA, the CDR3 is TGTGCCAGTAGTATCCTCTTGGCAGAAAAACTGTTTTTT.

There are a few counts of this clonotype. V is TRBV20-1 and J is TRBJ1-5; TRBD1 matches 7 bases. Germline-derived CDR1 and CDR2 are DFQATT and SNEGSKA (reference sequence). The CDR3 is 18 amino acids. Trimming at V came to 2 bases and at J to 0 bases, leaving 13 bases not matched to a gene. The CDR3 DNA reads TGCAGTGCTAGAAATCTACAGGGGCTACTTTATAGCAATCAGCCCCAGCATTTT. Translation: CSARNLQGLLYSNQPQHF.

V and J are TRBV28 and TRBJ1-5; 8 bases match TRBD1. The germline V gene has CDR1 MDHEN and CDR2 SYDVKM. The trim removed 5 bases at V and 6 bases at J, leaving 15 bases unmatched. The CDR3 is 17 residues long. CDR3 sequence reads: CASSTLSRGREGQPQHF. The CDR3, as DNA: TGTGCCAGCAGTACACTCAGCAGGGGGCGCGAAGGTCAGCCCCAGCATTTT.

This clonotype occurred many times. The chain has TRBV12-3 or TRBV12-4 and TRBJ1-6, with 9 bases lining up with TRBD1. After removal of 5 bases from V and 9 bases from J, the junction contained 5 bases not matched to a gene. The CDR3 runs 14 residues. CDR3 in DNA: TGTGCCAGCAGTACGGGACAGGGTCGTTCACCCCTCCACTTT. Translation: CASSTGQGRSPLHF.